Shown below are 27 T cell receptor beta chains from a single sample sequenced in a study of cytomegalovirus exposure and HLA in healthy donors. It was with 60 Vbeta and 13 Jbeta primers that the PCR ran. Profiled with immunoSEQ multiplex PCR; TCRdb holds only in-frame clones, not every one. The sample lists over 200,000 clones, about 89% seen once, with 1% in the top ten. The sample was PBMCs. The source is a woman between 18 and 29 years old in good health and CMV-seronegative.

The CDR3 DNA is TGCGCCAGCAGCTTTGGGCTAGCGGGACTGGAGACCCAGTACTTC. Encoded protein: CASSFGLAGLETQYF. The V gene is TRBV5-1, the J gene TRBJ2-5, with 9 nucleotides matching TRBD2. Germline values: CDR1 SGHRS, CDR2 YFSETQ. Trimming removed 2 bases from V and 5 bases from J; junction bases left unmatched: 7. The CDR3 is 15 residues long.

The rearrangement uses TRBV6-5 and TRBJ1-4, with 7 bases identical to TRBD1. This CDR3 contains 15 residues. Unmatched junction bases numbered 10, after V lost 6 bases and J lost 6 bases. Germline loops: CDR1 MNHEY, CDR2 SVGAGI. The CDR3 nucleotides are TGTGCCAGCAGGGACCCAGGGACAGCTGATGAAAAACTGTTTTTT. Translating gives CASRDPGTADEKLFF.

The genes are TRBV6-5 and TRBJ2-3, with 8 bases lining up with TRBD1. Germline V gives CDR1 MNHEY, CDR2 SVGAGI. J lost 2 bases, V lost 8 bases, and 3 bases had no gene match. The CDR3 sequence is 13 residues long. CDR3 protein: CASRDRFTDTQYF. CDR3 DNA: TGTGCCAGCCGGGACAGGTTCACAGATACGCAGTATTTT.

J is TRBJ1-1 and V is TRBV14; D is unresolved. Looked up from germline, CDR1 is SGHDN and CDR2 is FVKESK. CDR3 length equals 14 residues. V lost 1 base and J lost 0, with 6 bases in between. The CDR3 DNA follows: TGTGCCAGCAGCCAAGTAGAAATGAACACTGAAGCTTTCTTT. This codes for CASSQVEMNTEAFF.

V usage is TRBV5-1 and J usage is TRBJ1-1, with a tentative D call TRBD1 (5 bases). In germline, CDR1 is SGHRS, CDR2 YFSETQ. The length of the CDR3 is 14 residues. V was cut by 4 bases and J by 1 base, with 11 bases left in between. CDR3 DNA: TGCGCCAGCAGCCCCAGGGTCGCGAACACTGAAGCTTTCTTT. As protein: CASSPRVANTEAFF.

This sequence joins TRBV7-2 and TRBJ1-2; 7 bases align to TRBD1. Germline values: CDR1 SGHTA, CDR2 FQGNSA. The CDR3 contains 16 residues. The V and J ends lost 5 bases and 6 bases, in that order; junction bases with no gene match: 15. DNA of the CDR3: TGTGCCAGCAGCAAATCAACCGGGACAGCCTCCCATGGCTACACCTTC. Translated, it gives CASSKSTGTASHGYTF. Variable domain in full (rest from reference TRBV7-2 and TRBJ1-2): GAGVSQSPSNKVTEKGKDVELRCDPISGHTALYWYRQSLGQGLEFLIYFQGNSAPDKSGLPSDRFSAERTGGSVSTLTIQRTQQEDSAVYLCASSKSTGTASHGYTFGSGTRLTVV.

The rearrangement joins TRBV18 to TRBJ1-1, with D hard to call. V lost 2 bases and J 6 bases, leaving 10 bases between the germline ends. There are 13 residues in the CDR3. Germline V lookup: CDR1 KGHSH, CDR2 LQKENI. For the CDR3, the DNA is TGTGCCAGCTCACCATTGAGAGGCGCTGAAGCTTTCTTT. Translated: CASSPLRGAEAFF. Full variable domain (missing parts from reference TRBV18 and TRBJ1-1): NAGVMQNPRHLVRRRGQEARLRCSPMKGHSHVYWYRQLPEEGLKFMVYLQKENIIDESGMPKERFSAEFPKEGPSILRIQQVVRGDSAAYFCASSPLRGAEAFFGQGTRLTVV.

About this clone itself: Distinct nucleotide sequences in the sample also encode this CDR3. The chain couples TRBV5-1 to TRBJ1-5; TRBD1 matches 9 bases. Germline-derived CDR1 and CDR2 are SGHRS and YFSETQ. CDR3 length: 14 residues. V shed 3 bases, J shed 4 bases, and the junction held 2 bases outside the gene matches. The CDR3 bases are TGCGCCAGCAGCTGGGGACAGGGTAATCAGCCCCAGCATTTT. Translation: CASSWGQGNQPQHF.

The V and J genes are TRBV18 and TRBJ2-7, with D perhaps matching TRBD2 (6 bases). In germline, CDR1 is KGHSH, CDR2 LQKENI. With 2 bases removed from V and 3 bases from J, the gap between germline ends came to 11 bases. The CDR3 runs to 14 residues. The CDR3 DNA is TGTGCCAGCTCACCATCGGCGGGGCACTACGAGCAGTACTTC. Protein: CASSPSAGHYEQYF.

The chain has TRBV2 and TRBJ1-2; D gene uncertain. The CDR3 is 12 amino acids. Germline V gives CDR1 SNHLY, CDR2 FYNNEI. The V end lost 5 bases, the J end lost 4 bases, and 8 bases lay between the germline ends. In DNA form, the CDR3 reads TGTGCCAGCAGTCCTTCTCTCTATGGCTACACCTTC. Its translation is CASSPSLYGYTF.

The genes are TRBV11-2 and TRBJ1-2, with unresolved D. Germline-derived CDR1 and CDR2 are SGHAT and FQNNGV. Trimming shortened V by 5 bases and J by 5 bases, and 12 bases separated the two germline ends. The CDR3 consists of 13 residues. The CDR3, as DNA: TGTGCCAGCAGCCAACGCGCGGGGTATGGCTACACCTTC. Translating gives CASSQRAGYGYTF.

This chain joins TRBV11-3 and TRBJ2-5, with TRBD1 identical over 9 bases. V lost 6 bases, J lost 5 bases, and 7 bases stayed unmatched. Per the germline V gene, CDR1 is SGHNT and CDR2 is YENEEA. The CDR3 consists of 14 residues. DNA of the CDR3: TGTGCCAGCAGGCCTACAGGGGGCCGGGAGACCCAGTACTTC. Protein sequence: CASRPTGGRETQYF.

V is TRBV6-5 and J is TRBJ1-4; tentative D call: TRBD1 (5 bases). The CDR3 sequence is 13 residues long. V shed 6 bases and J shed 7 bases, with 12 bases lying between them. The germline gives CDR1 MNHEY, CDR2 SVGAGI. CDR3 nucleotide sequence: TGTGCCAGCAGAGATGGGGGGGGTGAAAAACTGTTTTTT. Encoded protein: CASRDGGGEKLFF.

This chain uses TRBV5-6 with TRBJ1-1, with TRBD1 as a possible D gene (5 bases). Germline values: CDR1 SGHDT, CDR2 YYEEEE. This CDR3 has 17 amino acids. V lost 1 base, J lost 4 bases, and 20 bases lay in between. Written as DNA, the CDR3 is TGTGCCAGCAGCTTGCCGCCCAGAGCCAGGGTGGGCACTGAAGCTTTCTTT. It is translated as CASSLPPRARVGTEAFF.

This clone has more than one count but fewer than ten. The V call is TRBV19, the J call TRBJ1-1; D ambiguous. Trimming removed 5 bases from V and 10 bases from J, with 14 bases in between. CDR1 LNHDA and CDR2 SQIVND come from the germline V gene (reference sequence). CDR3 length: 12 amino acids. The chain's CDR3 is CASSQPGWSAFF. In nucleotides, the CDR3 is TGTGCCAGTAGTCAACCCGGTTGGTCAGCTTTCTTT.

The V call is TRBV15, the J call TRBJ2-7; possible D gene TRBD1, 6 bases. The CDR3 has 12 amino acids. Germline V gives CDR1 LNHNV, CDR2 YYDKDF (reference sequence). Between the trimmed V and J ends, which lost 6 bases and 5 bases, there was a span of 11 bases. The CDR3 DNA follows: TGTGCCACCAGAGGGGACACCCACGAGCAGTACTTC. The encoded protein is CATRGDTHEQYF.

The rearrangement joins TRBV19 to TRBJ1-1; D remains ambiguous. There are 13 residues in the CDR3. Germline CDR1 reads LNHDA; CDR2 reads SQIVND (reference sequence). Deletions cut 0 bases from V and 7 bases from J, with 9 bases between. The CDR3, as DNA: TGTGCCAGTAGTATAGAGGGAGGCATTGAAGCTTTCTTT. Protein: CASSIEGGIEAFF.

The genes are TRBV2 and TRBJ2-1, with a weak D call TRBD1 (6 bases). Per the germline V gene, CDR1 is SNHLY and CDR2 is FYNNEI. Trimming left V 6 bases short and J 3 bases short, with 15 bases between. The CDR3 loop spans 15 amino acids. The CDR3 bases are TGTGCCAGCAGGGACTCAGGGGTTCTCTACAATGAGCAGTTCTTC. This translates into CASRDSGVLYNEQFF.

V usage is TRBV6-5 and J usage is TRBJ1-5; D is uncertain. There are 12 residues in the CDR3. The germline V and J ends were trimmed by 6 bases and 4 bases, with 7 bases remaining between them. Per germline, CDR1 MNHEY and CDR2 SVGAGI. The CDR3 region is CASRTSNQPQHF. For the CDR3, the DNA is TGTGCCAGCAGAACGAGTAATCAGCCCCAGCATTTT.

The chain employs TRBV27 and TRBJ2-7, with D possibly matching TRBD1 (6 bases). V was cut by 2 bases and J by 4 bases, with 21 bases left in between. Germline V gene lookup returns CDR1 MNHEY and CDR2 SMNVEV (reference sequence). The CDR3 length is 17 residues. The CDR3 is CASSLRSLGQSAYEQYF. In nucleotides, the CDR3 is TGTGCCAGCAGTTTAAGATCCCTTGGACAGTCTGCATACGAGCAGTACTTC.

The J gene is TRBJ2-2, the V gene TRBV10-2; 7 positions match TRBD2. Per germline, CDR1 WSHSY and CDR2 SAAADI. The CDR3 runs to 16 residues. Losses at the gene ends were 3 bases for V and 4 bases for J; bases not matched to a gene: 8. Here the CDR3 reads CASSDREAVGTGELFF. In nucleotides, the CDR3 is TGCGCCAGCAGTGACCGGGAGGCCGTGGGCACCGGGGAGCTGTTTTTT.

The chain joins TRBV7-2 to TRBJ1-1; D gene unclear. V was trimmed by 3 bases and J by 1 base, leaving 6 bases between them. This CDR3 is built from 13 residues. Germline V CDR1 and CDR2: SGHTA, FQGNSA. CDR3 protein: CASSFAGNTEAFF. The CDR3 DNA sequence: TGTGCCAGCAGCTTCGCGGGGAACACTGAAGCTTTCTTT.

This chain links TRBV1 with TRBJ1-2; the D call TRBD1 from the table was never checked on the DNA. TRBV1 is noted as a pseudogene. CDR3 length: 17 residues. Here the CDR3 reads CTSSQSRQGATDRPYTF. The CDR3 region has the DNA TGCACCAGCAGCCAATCGCGACAGGGGGCGACCGATAGGCCTTACACCTTC.

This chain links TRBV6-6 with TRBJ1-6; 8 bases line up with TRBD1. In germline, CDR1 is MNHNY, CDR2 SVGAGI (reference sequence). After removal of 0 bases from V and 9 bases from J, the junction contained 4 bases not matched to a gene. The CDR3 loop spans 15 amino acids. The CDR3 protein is CASSYSDRGGSPLHF. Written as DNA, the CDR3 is TGTGCCAGCAGTTACTCTGACAGGGGAGGTTCACCCCTCCACTTT.

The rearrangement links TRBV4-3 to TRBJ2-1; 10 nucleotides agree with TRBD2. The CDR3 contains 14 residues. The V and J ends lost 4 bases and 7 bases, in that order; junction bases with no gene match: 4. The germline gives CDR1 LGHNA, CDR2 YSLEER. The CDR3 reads CASSPEAGGNEQFF. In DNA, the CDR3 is TGCGCCAGCAGCCCGGAAGCGGGAGGGAATGAGCAGTTCTTC.

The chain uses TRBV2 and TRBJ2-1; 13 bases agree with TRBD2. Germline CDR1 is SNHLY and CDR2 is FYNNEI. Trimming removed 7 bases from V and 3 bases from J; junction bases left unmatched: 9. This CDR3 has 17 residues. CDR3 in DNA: TGTGCCAGCACCTGGACTAGCGGGAGAGCGGTCTACAATGAGCAGTTCTTC. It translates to CASTWTSGRAVYNEQFF. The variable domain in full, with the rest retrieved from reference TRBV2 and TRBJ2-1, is EPEVTQTPSHQVTQMGQEVILRCVPISNHLYFYWYRQILGQKVEFLVSFYNNEISEKSEIFDDQFSVERPDGSNFTLKIRSTKLEDSAMYFCASTWTSGRAVYNEQFFGPGTRLTVL.

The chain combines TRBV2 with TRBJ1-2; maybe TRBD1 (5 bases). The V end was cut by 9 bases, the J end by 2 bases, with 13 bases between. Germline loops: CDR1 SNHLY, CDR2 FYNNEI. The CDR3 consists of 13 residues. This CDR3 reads CASSGLRNYGYTF. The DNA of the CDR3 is TGTGCCAGTTCAGGGTTAAGAAACTATGGCTACACCTTC. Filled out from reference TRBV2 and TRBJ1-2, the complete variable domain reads EPEVTQTPSHQVTQMGQEVILRCVPISNHLYFYWYRQILGQKVEFLVSFYNNEISEKSEIFDDQFSVERPDGSNFTLKIRSTKLEDSAMYFCASSGLRNYGYTFGSGTRLTVV.